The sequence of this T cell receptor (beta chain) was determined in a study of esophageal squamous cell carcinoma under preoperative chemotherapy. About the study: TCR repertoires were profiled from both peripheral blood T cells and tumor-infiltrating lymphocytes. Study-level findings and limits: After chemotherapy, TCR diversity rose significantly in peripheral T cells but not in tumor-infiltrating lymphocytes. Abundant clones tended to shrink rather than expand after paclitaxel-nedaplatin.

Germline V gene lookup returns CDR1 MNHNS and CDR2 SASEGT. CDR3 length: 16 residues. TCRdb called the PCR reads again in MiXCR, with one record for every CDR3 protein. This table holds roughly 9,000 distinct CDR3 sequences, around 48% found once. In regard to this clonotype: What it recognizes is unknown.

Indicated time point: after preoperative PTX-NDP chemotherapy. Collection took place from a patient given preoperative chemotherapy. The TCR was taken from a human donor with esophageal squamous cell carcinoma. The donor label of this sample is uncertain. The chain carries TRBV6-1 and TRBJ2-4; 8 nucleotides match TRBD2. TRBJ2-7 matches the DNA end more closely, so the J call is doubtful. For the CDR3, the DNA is TGTGCCAGCAGTGAAGCGGTCGGACTAGCTTCCTACGAGCAGTACTTC. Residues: CASSEAVGLASYEQYF.